Following are 25 T cell receptor beta chains from one sample sequenced in a study of response to subunit inactivated influenza vaccine. Each CDR3 protein is one row after TCRdb ran MiXCR on the RT-PCR reads. In the table there are hundreds of thousands of distinct CDR3 sequences, around 25% of which are singletons. The sequences come from CD4+ T cells sorted from PBMCs, collected 5 days after vaccination. These receptors originate from a man aged 45-60 years who received an inactivated influenza vaccine.

The rearrangement joins TRBV9 to TRBJ2-5; D is ambiguous. Germline CDR1 and CDR2: SGDLS and YYNGEE. Trimming took 4 bases from V and 3 from J, leaving 7 bases between them. This CDR3 region has 12 residues. The CDR3 region is CASSHDKETQYF. The CDR3 DNA reads TGTGCCAGCAGCCATGATAAAGAGACCCAGTACTTC.

This clonotype was observed a few times. CDR3 coding DNA: TGTGCCAGCAGCTTAGGGGCCGGAAACACCATATATTTT. As protein: CASSLGAGNTIYF. The chain couples TRBV7-3 to TRBJ1-3; a possible D gene is TRBD1 (5 bases). The CDR3 has 13 residues. The germline V and J ends were trimmed by 2 bases and 4 bases, with 6 bases remaining between them. In germline, CDR1 is SGHTA, CDR2 FQGTGA. Complete variable domain (other parts from reference TRBV7-3 and TRBJ1-3): GAGVSQTPSNKVTEKGKYVELRCDPISGHTALYWYRQSLGQGPEFLIYFQGTGAADDSGLPNDRFFAVRPEGSVSTLKIQRTERGDSAVYLCASSLGAGNTIYFGEGSWLTVV.

This clonotype was detected a few times. V gene TRBV6-2 or TRBV6-3 combines with J gene TRBJ2-6, with D perhaps matching TRBD1 or TRBD2 (5 bases each). This CDR3 has 16 amino acids. In germline, CDR1 is MNHEY, CDR2 SVGEGT. V was trimmed by 4 bases and J by 0 bases, leaving 10 bases between them. This CDR3 is CASSFTGLSGANVLTF. In nucleotides, the CDR3 is TGTGCCAGCAGTTTCACGGGGCTCTCTGGGGCCAACGTCCTGACTTTC.

This clonotype has a handful of counts. V gene TRBV9 combines with J gene TRBJ2-1, with 9 bases fitting TRBD2. The V gene's germline CDR1 is SGDLS and CDR2 YYNGEE. The CDR3 totals 14 residues. The ends lost 1 base at V and 9 bases at J; junction bases unmatched: 5. CDR3 DNA sequence: TGTGCCAGCAGCGTACTTGCGGGAGGGTTTGAGCAGTTCTTC. This encodes CASSVLAGGFEQFF.

In this sample, this clonotype turned up many times. V gene TRBV10-3 combines with J gene TRBJ1-5; no reliable D call. The CDR3 is 16 residues long. Trimming took 0 bases from V and 4 from J, leaving 13 bases between them. Germline V gives CDR1 ENHRY, CDR2 SYGVKD. As DNA, the CDR3 is TGTGCCATCAGTGAGTCCCGCGGGGTAGGAAATCAGCCCCAGCATTTT. Translation: CAISESRGVGNQPQHF.

V and J are TRBV27 and TRBJ2-7, with 8 bases matching TRBD1. CDR1 is MNHEY, CDR2 SMNVEV, per germline (reference sequence). Losses at the gene ends were 5 bases for V and 0 bases for J; bases not matched to a gene: 6. The CDR3 length is 15 residues. The CDR3 loop reads CASSRQGRLSYEQYF. CDR3 in DNA: TGTGCCAGCAGTAGACAGGGGCGGCTCTCCTACGAGCAGTACTTC.

The chain joins TRBV10-3 to TRBJ2-1, with 7 bases aligning to TRBD2. The CDR3 covers 16 residues. Trimming cost V 2 bases and J 0 bases; bases outside gene matches: 4. The germline CDR1 and CDR2 sequences are ENHRY and SYGVKD. CDR3 nucleotide sequence: TGTGCCATCAGTGAGGACCTAGCGGCCTCCTACAATGAGCAGTTCTTC. It yields the protein CAISEDLAASYNEQFF.

J is TRBJ2-5 and V is TRBV5-1, with a weak D call TRBD2 (6 bases). V was cut by 2 bases and J by 6 bases, with 11 bases left in between. The CDR3 contains 13 residues. From germline, CDR1 is SGHRS and CDR2 YFSETQ. CDR3 DNA sequence: TGCGCCAGCAGCTTCGGGGACTGGAAGACCCAGTACTTC. This codes for CASSFGDWKTQYF.

The table lists this clonotype with a few counts. The CDR3 region is CSARGWDRAVTDTQYF. CDR3 sequence (DNA): TGCAGTGCTAGAGGATGGGACAGGGCTGTCACAGATACGCAGTATTTT. The chain has TRBV20-1 and TRBJ2-3; TRBD1 matches 9 bases. The germline gives CDR1 DFQATT, CDR2 SNEGSKA (reference sequence). This CDR3 comprises 16 residues. V shed 1 base and J 2 bases; nucleotides not matched to a gene: 7.

This chain joins TRBV5-1 and TRBJ2-5, with TRBD1 identical over 8 bases. The V segment lost 0 bases and the J segment 5 bases; nucleotides outside the gene matches: 6. Germline lookup yields CDR1 SGHRS and CDR2 YFSETQ. The CDR3 has 15 amino acids. In DNA, the CDR3 is TGCGCCAGCAGCTTGGAGGACAGGGATGTTGAGACCCAGTACTTC. Residues: CASSLEDRDVETQYF.

J is TRBJ1-1 and V is TRBV10-2; the D is unclear. The germline CDR1 and CDR2 sequences are WSHSY and SAAADI. The CDR3 extends over 15 amino acids. V lost 4 bases, J lost 1 base, and 13 bases lay in between. CDR3 in DNA: TGCGCCAGCAGTGCGCCGGCCACACGGAACACTGAAGCTTTCTTT. It is translated as CASSAPATRNTEAFF.

This clonotype was seen only a few times. The rearrangement uses TRBV10-3 and TRBJ2-1; 10 nucleotides align to TRBD2. Germline CDR1 ENHRY, CDR2 SYGVKD. There are 15 residues in the CDR3. J was trimmed by 0 bases and V by 6 bases; bases with no gene match: 2. In DNA, the CDR3 is TGTGCCATCAGCCTAGCGGGGGTCTCCTACAATGAGCAGTTCTTC. Residues: CAISLAGVSYNEQFF.

V is TRBV29-1 and J is TRBJ1-1; TRBD1 might be the D (6 bases). Germline V gene sequence: CDR1 SQVTM, CDR2 ANQGSEA. The CDR3 extends over 14 amino acids. V was clipped by 4 bases and J by 4 bases, with 16 bases between them. CDR3: CSVVLGGRITEAFF. As DNA, the CDR3 is TGCAGCGTTGTCTTGGGGGGGCGCATCACTGAAGCTTTCTTT.

The V call is TRBV6-1, the J call TRBJ2-3; 7 bases match TRBD2. With V trimmed by 6 bases and J by 1 base, 1 base remained unmatched. This CDR3 comprises 13 residues. Looked up from germline, CDR1 is MNHNS and CDR2 is SASEGT. As DNA, the CDR3 is TGTGCCAGCAGCCGGGAGGGCACAGATACGCAGTATTTT. Translating it yields CASSREGTDTQYF.

This clonotype occurred a few times. The rearrangement joins TRBV5-1 to TRBJ2-3; maybe TRBD2 (5 bases). The V and J ends lost 5 bases and 3 bases respectively, with 13 bases between them. The CDR3 totals 14 residues. Germline V gene data show CDR1 as SGHRS and CDR2 as YFSETQ. CDR3 loop: CASRSETGTDTQYF. DNA of the CDR3: TGCGCCAGCAGGTCCGAGACGGGGACAGATACGCAGTATTTT.

This rearrangement joins TRBV7-9 to TRBJ2-5, with a tentative D call TRBD2 (5 bases). V was trimmed by 2 bases and J by 7 bases, leaving 17 bases between them. The CDR3 consists of 15 residues. Per the germline V gene, CDR1 is SEHNR and CDR2 is FQNEAQ (reference sequence). CDR3 DNA: TGTGCCAGCAGCTTATATCAGGCGGGCCGTGGGACCCAGTACTTC. Protein product: CASSLYQAGRGTQYF.

The chain links TRBV29-1 to TRBJ2-3, with a tentative D call TRBD2 (6 bases). CDR1 and CDR2 from the germline V gene are SQVTM and ANQGSEA. V lost 5 bases to trimming and J lost 2 bases, with 14 bases between them. CDR3 size: 14 residues. The CDR3 nucleotides are TGCAGCGTTTCATACGCGGGGTTCACAGATACGCAGTATTTT. Amino acid sequence: CSVSYAGFTDTQYF.

This clonotype appeared a few times. The gene calls are TRBV7-2 and TRBJ1-2; 7 nucleotides line up with TRBD1. Trimming took 3 bases from V and 8 from J; bases not matched to a gene: 15. The CDR3 is 16 residues long. Germline V gene lookup returns CDR1 SGHTA and CDR2 FQGNSA. The DNA of the CDR3 is TGTGCCAGCAGCTTCAGGGGGAACGACGGCGGGCTAGGCTACACCTTC. Encoded protein: CASSFRGNDGGLGYTF.

The rearrangement uses TRBV20-1 and TRBJ2-3; 13 nucleotides line up with TRBD2. CDR1 DFQATT and CDR2 SNEGSKA come from the germline V gene (reference sequence). The V and J ends lost 5 bases and 3 bases, in that order; junction bases with no gene match: 5. There are 15 residues in the CDR3. CDR3 bases: TGCAGTGCTCCTACTAGCGGGGGGGCAACAGATACGCAGTATTTT. Encoded protein: CSAPTSGGATDTQYF.

The chain has TRBV3-1 and TRBJ2-1; 10 nucleotides agree with TRBD1. Germline assignment: CDR1 LGHDT and CDR2 YNNKEL (reference sequence). This CDR3 has 18 amino acids. With V trimmed by 4 bases and J by 2 bases, 11 bases remained unmatched. The CDR3 DNA is TGTGCCAGCAGCCCGAGTCCCATGGGGACAGGGGCCTACAATGAGCAGTTCTTC. It yields the protein CASSPSPMGTGAYNEQFF.

This clonotype has more than one count but fewer than ten. The CDR3: CASSLAAPARYNEQFF. The CDR3 DNA sequence: TGTGCCAGCAGTCTAGCGGCCCCGGCGAGATACAATGAGCAGTTCTTC. V is TRBV27 and J is TRBJ2-1; TRBD2 agrees at 7 bases. In germline, CDR1 is MNHEY, CDR2 SMNVEV (reference sequence). The CDR3 spans 16 residues. With 5 bases clipped from V and 4 bases from J, the junction kept 11 bases outside the gene matches.

As for this clonotype: At one end, the junction sequence differs from germline, possibly due to a read error. The chain joins TRBV3-1 to TRBJ2-5; no clear D. The germline V gene has CDR1 LGHDT and CDR2 YNNKEL (reference sequence). This CDR3 contains 13 residues. CDR3 coding DNA: TGTGCCAGCAGCCAAATTCAGAAAGAGGCCCAGTACTTC. It specifies CASSQIQKEAQYF.

The chain uses TRBV27 and TRBJ2-5, with D possibly TRBD1 on 5 matching bases. V lost 2 bases to trimming and J lost 7 bases, with 5 bases between them. The CDR3 length is 11 residues. CDR1 MNHEY and CDR2 SMNVEV come from the germline V gene (reference sequence). The CDR3 nucleotides are TGTGCCAGCAGTTTAAGGGGGACCCAGTACTTC. Translation gives CASSLRGTQYF.

This clonotype has just a few counts. The chain carries TRBV12-3 or TRBV12-4 and TRBJ1-2; D possibly corresponds to TRBD1 (5 bases). The CDR3 extends over 12 amino acids. The V gene lost 6 bases and the J gene lost 4 bases, with 9 bases spanning the gap. As DNA, the CDR3 is TGTGCCAGCAGCTCCGGGGGCTATGGCTACACCTTC. Its translation: CASSSGGYGYTF.

This clonotype has a handful of counts. The CDR3 reads CASSTTVAKNIQYF. The CDR3 DNA follows: TGTGCCAGCAGCACGACAGTAGCCAAAAACATTCAGTACTTC. The genes are TRBV11-1 and TRBJ2-4; TRBD1 might be the D (5 bases). The V gene's germline CDR1 is SGHAT and CDR2 FQDESV (reference sequence). V was clipped by 5 bases and J by 0 bases, with 8 bases between them. CDR3 size: 14 residues. Complete variable domain (other parts from reference TRBV11-1 and TRBJ2-4): EAEVAQSPRYKITEKSQAVAFWCDPISGHATLYWYRQILGQGPELLVQFQDESVVDDSQLPKDRFSAERLKGVDSTLKIQPAELGDSAMYLCASSTTVAKNIQYFGAGTRLSVL.